These T cell receptor beta chains were read from a single sample in a study of blood T cell repertoires in COVID-19. Measured with immunoSEQ multiplex PCR; TCRdb has only the in-frame clones, and not every one. The sample holds 150,000 to 200,000 clones, roughly 78% seen once. Sequenced material: peripheral blood. Receptor source: a woman older than 75 with active or convalescent COVID-19. Both conserved end residues are part of each CDR3. Size tells how often a clone was seen (once, few, many) or the class of an expanded clone, and some rows leave it out.

clone size | V gene | CDR3 protein
. | TRBV4-3 | CASSRRDRDEKLFF
once | TRBV6-2/TRBV6-3 | CASSYSSIPQHF
. | TRBV19 | CASSVRVLNEKLFF
. | TRBV19 | CASNRGFGATNEKLFF
. | TRBV7-6 | CASTPLAESTDTQYF
. | TRBV5-1 | CASASGSGGLHNEQFF
few | TRBV7-9 | CASSPNDRGTGYTF
. | TRBV2 | CASSGQALNTEAFF
many | TRBV2 | CASSSTYEQYF
. | TRBV5-5 | CASSLGQLLDTQYF
. | TRBV4-2 | CASSLGLAPGETQYF
. | TRBV13 | CASSTSVQQFF
. | TRBV30 | CAWSVRQTEAFF
. | TRBV7-8 | CASSFWTSGVGDTQYF
few | TRBV5-6 | CASTRRETNTEAFF
. | TRBV28 | CASRPDSSGGGTDTQYF
. | TRBV6-1 | CASSEDRGDTEAFF
. | TRBV9 | CASSFRDRVVYGYTF
. | TRBV19 | CASSTYDRGKSNQPQHF
few | TRBV27 | CASSPLADDEKLFF
. | TRBV4-1 | CASNLTGSGNTIYF
. | TRBV30 | CAWSVRGAEKLFF
. | TRBV28 | CASSRRATNYGYTF
. | TRBV5-1 | CASRRTGATNEKLFF
. | TRBV15 | CATSSSRGRETQYF
. | TRBV6-2/TRBV6-3 | CASSSNSYTEAFF
. | TRBV5-4 | CASSSGGLMNTEAFF
. | TRBV5-1 | CASSLRTGMDTEAFF